This TCR beta chain was found in a study of identical twins listed by TCRdb under 2016. In the study overall: To test whether fetal clonotypes persist, this study deep-sequenced TCR alpha and beta repertoires from monozygotic twins, from unrelated adults of various ages, and from cord blood. Replicate twin experiments were performed at different times using different library preparation protocols to rule out contamination. General conclusions and limits of the study: Compared with coincidental sharing between unrelated individuals, out-of-frame TCR alpha sequences shared between twins showed an excess of sequences with low generation probability. Fewer insertions were carried by abundant cord blood beta clonotypes, a similar but weaker trend appeared in young adult naive repertoires, and no such trend appeared in memory repertoires. Zero-insertion analyses could be partly confounded by invariant T cells such as MAIT and iNKT, though diverse VJ usage argued against such confounding for most clonotypes. The excess sharing between twins in beta out-of-frame sequences was weaker because fewer shared sequences reduced the signal-to-noise ratio. Out-of-frame TCR alpha sharing in monozygotic twins was systematically underestimated by recombination models, whereas sharing between unrelated individuals was in agreement with the recombination models. Because the same donors could not be followed over many years, the conclusions depended on cross-sectional statistical analysis.

Trimming removed 0 bases from V and 4 bases from J, leaving 13 bases between the germline ends. Inclusive of the bounding cysteine and phenylalanine, the CDR3 is 14 residues long. Kept here is only the CDR3 DNA, which spans 42 bases and is read in frame from base 1. As encoded in the germline V gene (reference sequence), CDR1 is DFQATT while CDR2 is SNEGSKA. Libraries were made using 5' RACE. Sequencing relied on an Illumina HiSeq 2000. Template switching added a universal primer binding site, and the final cDNA carried a unique molecular identifier that allowed TCR cDNA molecules to be counted accurately. Specific primers in the conserved constant-segment region were used to synthesize first-strand cDNA for the TCR alpha and beta chains. Each cDNA library was double barcoded, with a SMART-Mk sample barcode plus Illumina barcodes, to control for contamination. TruSeq adapter sequences, together with Illumina sample barcodes, were added in two successive PCR steps. Sequencing of the TCR alpha and beta cDNA libraries was done on the Illumina HiSeq platform using custom primers. In the paper's pipeline: MiGEC was used to process raw reads and extract unique molecular identifiers, and MiXCR was used to find CDR3 positions. For each individual, recombination models were inferred using an EM algorithm with the repgenHMM and IGoR tools. The analysis of shared clonotypes was done with the tcR package in R, with sharing normalized by the product of cloneset sizes. To study raw recombination free of thymic and clonal selection effects, out-of-frame nonproductive sequences were analyzed. Using fastp at Q25 and MiXCR, TCRdb reprocessed the public reads and kept productive beta chains. Identical CDR3 protein sequences are pooled into one entry, listed with their most common genes and DNA. TCRdb, rather than the study authors, made the V and J calls. The sample contains 400,000 or so distinct CDR3 sequences, roughly 9% of them found a single time. The top ten clonotypes cover about 8.1% of the sample.

Every donor in the study was a healthy Caucasian. The study also sequenced three unrelated non-twin adults: a male aged 18 to 30, a male aged 50 to 59 and a female aged 50 to 59. Using Miltenyi CD45RO+ enrichment and human naive T-cell isolation kits, memory (CD45RO+) and naive T cells were isolated from PBMC. As regards this clonotype: Its target antigen remains unknown. Per-nucleotide qualities are absent, and no much larger clonotype sits a single base away.

The receptor's source is a woman in her forties or fifties in good health. The sequence is built from TRBV20-1 and TRBJ2-7, with the D call perhaps TRBD1 or TRBD2, each one matching 5 bases. Sequencing was carried out using naive T cells sorted from blood. The cell subset or site label corresponds to: cells isolated with a human naive T-cell isolation kit. The DNA sequence is as follows: TGCAGTGCTAGAGACCGTCGGGGCTCGTACGAGCAGTACTTC. It codes for CSARDRRGSYEQYF.